The 19 T cell receptor beta chains below were found in one sample sequenced in a study of cytomegalovirus exposure and HLA in healthy donors. The primer mix had 60 Vbeta and 13 Jbeta primers. Measured with immunoSEQ multiplex PCR; TCRdb has only the in-frame clones, and not every one. The sample carries about 250,000 clones, roughly 70% recorded once. Sequenced material: PBMCs. The source of these receptors is a female donor in good health and CMV-seronegative.

CDR3 in amino acids: CASSQGELAENYEQYF. CDR3 DNA sequence: TGTGCCAGCAGCCAAGGGGAACTAGCGGAGAACTACGAGCAGTACTTC. The rearrangement uses TRBV4-2 and TRBJ2-7; 8 bases are shared with TRBD2. Germline-derived CDR1 and CDR2 are LGHNA and YNFKEQ. V lost 1 base, J lost 3 bases, and 8 bases stayed unmatched. CDR3 length: 16 amino acids.

This chain uses TRBV14 with TRBJ2-1; D gene unclear. Trimming removed 9 bases at V and 0 bases at J, with 12 bases between. Per germline, CDR1 SGHDN and CDR2 FVKESK. The CDR3 consists of 14 residues. CDR3 nucleotides: TGTGCCAGTTCAGGCGCCTACTCCTACAATGAGCAGTTCTTC. Its translation: CASSGAYSYNEQFF. The entire variable domain, with the rest obtained from reference TRBV14 and TRBJ2-1, is as follows: EAGVTQFPSHSVIEKGQTVTLRCDPISGHDNLYWYRRVMGKEIKFLLHFVKESKQDESGMPNNRFLAERTGGTYSTLKVQPAELEDSGVYFCASSGAYSYNEQFFGPGTRLTVL.

The chain carries TRBV6-1 and TRBJ2-7; 8 bases line up with TRBD1. The CDR3 extends over 14 amino acids. The germline CDR1 and CDR2 sequences are MNHNS and SASEGT. V shed 7 bases and J 4 bases; nucleotides not matched to a gene: 9. This chain's CDR3 is CASTSTGDSYEQYF. The CDR3 region has the DNA TGTGCCAGCACGTCGACAGGGGATAGTTACGAGCAGTACTTC.

In this sample, this clone turned up a few times. V gene TRBV9 combines with J gene TRBJ2-7; 9 bases map to TRBD1. The CDR3 length is 16 residues. The germline gives CDR1 SGDLS, CDR2 YYNGEE. Germline trimming cut 0 bases from V and 5 bases from J; bases unmatched to any gene: 9. The CDR3 sequence: CASSVAPGQGGNEQYF. The DNA for the CDR3 is TGTGCCAGCAGCGTAGCTCCGGGACAGGGTGGGAACGAGCAGTACTTC.

The chain combines TRBV6-5 with TRBJ2-6; D call uncertain. Trimming shortened V by 8 bases and J by 5 bases, and 13 bases separated the two germline ends. This CDR3 is built from 14 residues. Germline CDR1 reads MNHEY; CDR2 reads SVGAGI. The CDR3: CASGRVLRANVLTF. The CDR3 DNA sequence: TGTGCCAGCGGTCGAGTCCTGAGGGCCAACGTCCTGACTTTC.

Notes on this clone: A junction end diverges from the germline sequence, so it may reflect a read error. The CDR3 region is CASSPLAGGHEQYF. In nucleotides, the CDR3 is TGTGCCAGCTCCCCACTAGCGGGAGGACATGAGCAGTACTTC. V usage is TRBV18 and J usage is TRBJ2-7; 12 bases fit TRBD2. The CDR3 spans 14 residues. CDR1 and CDR2 (germline): KGHSH, LQKENI.

CDR3 nucleotide sequence: TGTGCCAGCAGTAAGACAGCGGGCGAGCAGTACTTC. This encodes CASSKTAGEQYF. The chain couples TRBV2 to TRBJ2-7; maybe TRBD2 (6 bases). Germline CDR1 and CDR2: SNHLY and FYNNEI. The CDR3 extends over 12 amino acids. The ends were cut back, 5 bases at V and 6 bases at J, with 11 bases in the middle.

Regarding this clone: A read error may produce the germline difference seen at one junction end. V is TRBV7-9 and J is TRBJ1-2; TRBD1 aligns across 7 bases. CDR1 SEHNR and CDR2 FQNEAQ come from the germline V gene (reference sequence). The CDR3 extends over 15 amino acids. DNA of the CDR3: TGTTCCAGCAGCTTGAGTCGGGACAGTGGACTCGGCTACACCTTC. This gives the protein CSSSLSRDSGLGYTF.

The rearrangement links TRBV28 to TRBJ1-2, with TRBD1 as a possible D gene (5 bases). The germline V and J ends were trimmed by 5 bases and 4 bases, with 17 bases remaining between them. The CDR3 length is 15 residues. CDR1 MDHEN and CDR2 SYDVKM come from the germline V gene. CDR3 protein: CASSRSGWQPYGYTF. In nucleotides, the CDR3 is TGTGCCAGCAGTAGATCAGGGTGGCAACCCTATGGCTACACCTTC.

This clone was detected a few times. Different DNA sequences within this sample yield the same CDR3. The chain joins TRBV5-1 to TRBJ1-4; TRBD1 matches 8 bases. The trim removed 5 bases at V and 0 bases at J, leaving 6 bases unmatched. The length of the CDR3 is 16 residues. CDR1 and CDR2 from the germline V gene are SGHRS and YFSETQ. The CDR3 nucleotides are TGCGCCAGCAGTCCAACAGGGGGAGCAACTAATGAAAAACTGTTTTTT. It yields the protein CASSPTGGATNEKLFF.

The chain links TRBV19 to TRBJ1-4; 9 positions match TRBD1. The CDR3 runs to 17 residues. The germline V gene has CDR1 LNHDA and CDR2 SQIVND (reference sequence). V dropped 6 bases and J dropped 7; count of bases not matched to a gene: 15. DNA for the CDR3: TGTGCCAGTAGCAACAGGGGGCGCGGAGTTCCCGGTGAAAAACTGTTTTTT. The encoded protein is CASSNRGRGVPGEKLFF.

The CDR3 protein is CSVGVTGPDTQYF. The CDR3 DNA reads TGCAGCGTTGGTGTGACAGGACCAGATACGCAGTATTTT. The chain is built from TRBV29-1 and TRBJ2-3, with TRBD1 as a possible D gene (6 bases). V shed 4 bases and J shed 4 bases, with 12 bases lying between them. Germline V CDR1 and CDR2: SQVTM, ANQGSEA. There are 13 residues in the CDR3.

The rearrangement uses TRBV14 and TRBJ2-1; TRBD2 agrees at 11 bases. The V gene's germline CDR1 is SGHDN and CDR2 FVKESK. The length of the CDR3 is 15 residues. V lost 4 bases to trimming and J lost 10 bases; unmatched junction nucleotides: 9. Here the CDR3 DNA reads TGTGCCAGCAGCCGATTAGCGGGAGGGCCTGGGGAGCAGTTCTTC. The encoded protein is CASSRLAGGPGEQFF.

The J gene is TRBJ2-7, the V gene TRBV11-2; 8 nucleotides match TRBD1. Germline CDR1 SGHAT, CDR2 FQNNGV. J lost 9 bases, V lost 6 bases, and 16 bases had no gene match. The CDR3 runs to 15 residues. CDR3 region: CASSSAAGGPTVQYF. For the CDR3, the DNA is TGTGCCAGCAGTTCCGCGGCAGGGGGCCCTACAGTGCAGTACTTC.

The chain combines TRBV5-4 with TRBJ2-1; TRBD2 might be the D (5 bases). This CDR3 has 16 residues. Germline CDR1 SGHNT, CDR2 YYREEE (reference sequence). V lost 0 bases and J 0 bases, leaving 10 bases between the germline ends. This chain's CDR3 is CASSLGRSGSYNEQFF. In DNA, the CDR3 is TGTGCCAGCAGCTTGGGTCGGAGCGGCTCCTACAATGAGCAGTTCTTC. The variable domain in full, completed from reference TRBV5-4 and TRBJ2-1, reads ETGVTQSPTHLIKTRGQQVTLRCSSQSGHNTVSWYQQALGQGPQFIFQYYREEENGRGNFPPRFSGLQFPNYSSELNVNALELDDSALYLCASSLGRSGSYNEQFFGPGTRLTVL.

This clone was found a few times. This chain links TRBV5-5 with TRBJ2-2; 12 positions agree with TRBD1. Trimming removed 5 bases from V and 6 bases from J; junction bases left unmatched: 5. Germline assignment: CDR1 SGHKS and CDR2 YYEKEE (reference sequence). The CDR3 consists of 15 residues. This CDR3 reads CASSRDRGLPGELFF. The CDR3 DNA reads as TGTGCCAGCAGTAGGGACAGGGGGCTCCCCGGGGAGCTGTTTTTT. Looking up the rest from reference TRBV5-5 and TRBJ2-2 gives the full variable domain: DAGVTQSPTHLIKTRGQQVTLRCSPISGHKSVSWYQQVLGQGPQFIFQYYEKEERGRGNFPDRFSARQFPNYSSELNVNALLLGDSALYLCASSRDRGLPGELFFGEGSRLTVL.

The rearrangement joins TRBV27 to TRBJ2-7, with 9 bases identical to TRBD1. The junction had 12 bases not matched to a gene; V was cut back by 8 bases and J by 7 bases. CDR3 size: 14 residues. Germline V lookup: CDR1 MNHEY, CDR2 SMNVEV (reference sequence). CDR3 sequence (DNA): TGTGCCAGCTCCCCCCAAACAGGGGGCTATGAGCAGTACTTC. Protein sequence: CASSPQTGGYEQYF.

The V gene is TRBV28, the J gene TRBJ2-2; 11 nucleotides line up with TRBD2. Germline-derived CDR1 and CDR2 are MDHEN and SYDVKM. V lost 4 bases to trimming and J lost 4 bases; unmatched junction nucleotides: 2. The length of the CDR3 is 15 residues. For the CDR3, the DNA is TGTGCCAGCAGTTGGGGACTAGCGGCCACCGGGGAGCTGTTTTTT. It specifies CASSWGLAATGELFF.

The chain combines TRBV6-5 with TRBJ1-2; D unresolved. The V end was cut by 6 bases, the J end by 5 bases, with 7 bases between. The length of the CDR3 is 11 residues. CDR1 is MNHEY, CDR2 SVGAGI, per germline. As DNA, the CDR3 is TGTGCCAGCAGCTCCGGGTATGGCTACACCTTC. The encoded protein is CASSSGYGYTF.